This T cell receptor (beta chain) was found in a study of radiotherapy plus CTLA-4 blockade in lung cancer. Study information: Objective responses arose in 15% to 20% of patients, and roughly 31% experienced disease control.

Germline loops: CDR1 MNHNY, CDR2 SVGAGI (reference sequence). The CDR3 loop spans 14 amino acids. V lost 6 bases and J lost 0, with 9 bases in between. In the case of this clone: Its antigen is not known.

Findings of the study overall: Radiotherapy was combined with ipilimumab, and tumor-derived TCR clones then expanded in blood.

This table comes from immunoSEQ multiplex PCR, and its TCRdb copy is limited to in-frame clones, with some not included. The table shows around 90,000 clones, with 80% to 90% occurring only once. This TCR was recovered from a human donor with non-small cell lung cancer who had stable disease on radiotherapy plus ipilimumab. This sample comprised peripheral blood, obtained from a patient treated with radiotherapy plus ipilimumab. The chain has TRBV6-6 and TRBJ1-3; the D gene is possibly TRBD1 (6 bases). In DNA, the CDR3 is TGTGCCAGCAGAGAGACAGGCTCTGGAAACACCATATATTTT. This gives the protein CASRETGSGNTIYF.